The 3 T cell receptor beta chains below all came from one sample that was sequenced in a study of blood T cell repertoires in COVID-19. TCRdb keeps only in-frame clones here, not all; method: immunoSEQ multiplex PCR. The table lists roughly 230,000 clones, 65% to 85% of them singletons. The source material was peripheral blood. Every receptor here comes from a man between 35 and 55 years old with acute or convalescent COVID-19.

For the CDR3, the DNA is TGTGCCAGCAGCCCCCGACAATTCGGAACGGTAACTGAGCAGTTCTTC. Its translation: CASSPRQFGTVTEQFF. The chain employs TRBV11-2 and TRBJ2-1; no reliable D call. Trimming removed 5 bases from V and 9 bases from J, with 23 bases in between. The CDR3 loop spans 16 amino acids. CDR1 is SGHAT, CDR2 FQNNGV, per germline.

The chain carries TRBV7-2 and TRBJ2-1, with D perhaps matching TRBD2 (6 bases). The CDR3 consists of 16 residues. The V end lost 5 bases, the J end lost 3 bases, and 17 bases lay between the germline ends. Germline assignment: CDR1 SGHTA and CDR2 FQGNSA. The CDR3, as DNA: TGTGCCAGCAGCCCATTGACCGGGAGCTACTACAATGAGCAGTTCTTC. Residues: CASSPLTGSYYNEQFF. Drawing the rest from reference TRBV7-2 and TRBJ2-1, the complete variable domain is GAGVSQSPSNKVTEKGKDVELRCDPISGHTALYWYRQSLGQGLEFLIYFQGNSAPDKSGLPSDRFSAERTGGSVSTLTIQRTQQEDSAVYLCASSPLTGSYYNEQFFGPGTRLTVL.

The gene calls are TRBV6-2 or TRBV6-3 and TRBJ2-1; the D gene is possibly TRBD2 (5 bases). Germline lookup yields CDR1 MNHEY and CDR2 SVGEGT. V lost 0 bases and J lost 10, with 7 bases in between. The CDR3 extends over 12 amino acids. CDR3: CASSYSRAEQFF. The CDR3, as DNA: TGTGCCAGCAGTTACTCGAGGGCGGAGCAGTTCTTC.